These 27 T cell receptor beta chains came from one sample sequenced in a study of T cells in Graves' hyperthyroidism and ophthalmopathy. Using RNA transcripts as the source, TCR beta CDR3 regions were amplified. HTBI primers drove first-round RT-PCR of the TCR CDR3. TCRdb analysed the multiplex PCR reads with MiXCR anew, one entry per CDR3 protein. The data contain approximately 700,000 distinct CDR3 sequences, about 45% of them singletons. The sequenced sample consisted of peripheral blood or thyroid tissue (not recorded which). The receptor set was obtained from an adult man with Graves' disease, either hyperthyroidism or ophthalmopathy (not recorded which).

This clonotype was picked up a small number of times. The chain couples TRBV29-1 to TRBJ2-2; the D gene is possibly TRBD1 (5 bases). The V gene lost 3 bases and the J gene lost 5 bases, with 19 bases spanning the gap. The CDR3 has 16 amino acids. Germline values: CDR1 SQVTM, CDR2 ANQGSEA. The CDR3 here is CSVDFPAKGKTGELFF. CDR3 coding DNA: TGCAGCGTTGATTTTCCGGCCAAGGGGAAAACCGGGGAGCTGTTTTTT.

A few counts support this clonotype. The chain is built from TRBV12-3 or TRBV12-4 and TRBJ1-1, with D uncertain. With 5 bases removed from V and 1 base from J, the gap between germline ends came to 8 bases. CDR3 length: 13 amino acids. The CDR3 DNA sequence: TGTGCCAGCAGTGAACTCAGGAACACTGAAGCTTTCTTT. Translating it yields CASSELRNTEAFF.

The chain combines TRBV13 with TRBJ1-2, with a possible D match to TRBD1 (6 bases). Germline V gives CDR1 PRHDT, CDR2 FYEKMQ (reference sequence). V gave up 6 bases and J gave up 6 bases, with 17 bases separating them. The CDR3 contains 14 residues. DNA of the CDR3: TGTGCCAGCAGTAACCAACGGACAGCAAATGGCTACACCTTC. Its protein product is CASSNQRTANGYTF. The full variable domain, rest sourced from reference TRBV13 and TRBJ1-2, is AAGVIQSPRHLIKEKRETATLKCYPIPRHDTVYWYQQGPGQDPQFLISFYEKMQSDKGSIPDRFSAQQFSDYHSELNMSSLELGDSALYFCASSNQRTANGYTFGSGTRLTVV.

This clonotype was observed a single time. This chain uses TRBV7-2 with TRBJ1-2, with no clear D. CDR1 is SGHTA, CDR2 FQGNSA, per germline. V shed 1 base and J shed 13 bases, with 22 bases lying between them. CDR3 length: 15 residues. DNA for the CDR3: TGTGCCAGCAGCTTAGGTGCAAATAACTATGGCTACACCACCTTC. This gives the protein CASSLGANNYGYTTF.

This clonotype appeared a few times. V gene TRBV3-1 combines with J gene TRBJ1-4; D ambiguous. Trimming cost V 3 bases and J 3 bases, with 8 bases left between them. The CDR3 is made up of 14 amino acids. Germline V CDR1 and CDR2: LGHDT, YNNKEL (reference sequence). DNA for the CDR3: TGTGCCAGCAGCCATACGGGATCTAATGAAAAACTGTTTTTT. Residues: CASSHTGSNEKLFF.

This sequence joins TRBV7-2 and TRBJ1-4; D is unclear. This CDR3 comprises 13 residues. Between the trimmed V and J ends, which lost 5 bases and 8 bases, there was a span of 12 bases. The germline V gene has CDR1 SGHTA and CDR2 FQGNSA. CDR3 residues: CASSRGVQEKLFF. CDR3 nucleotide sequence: TGTGCCAGCAGCCGCGGGGTTCAGGAAAAACTGTTTTTT. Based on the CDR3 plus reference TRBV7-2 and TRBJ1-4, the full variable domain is GAGVSQSPSNKVTEKGKDVELRCDPISGHTALYWYRQSLGQGLEFLIYFQGNSAPDKSGLPSDRFSAERTGGSVSTLTIQRTQQEDSAVYLCASSRGVQEKLFFGSGTQLSVL.

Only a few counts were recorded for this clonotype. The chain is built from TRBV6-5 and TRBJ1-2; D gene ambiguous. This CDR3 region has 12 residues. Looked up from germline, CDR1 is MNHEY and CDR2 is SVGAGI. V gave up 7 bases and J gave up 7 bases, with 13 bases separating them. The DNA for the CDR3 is TGTGCCAGCACAAAGGAAGTCGGTGGCTACACCTTC. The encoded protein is CASTKEVGGYTF.

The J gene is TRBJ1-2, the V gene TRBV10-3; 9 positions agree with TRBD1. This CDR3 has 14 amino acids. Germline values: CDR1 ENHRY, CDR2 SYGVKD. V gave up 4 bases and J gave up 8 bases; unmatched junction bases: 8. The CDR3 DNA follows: TGTGCCATCAGTGGTACCGGGACAGGGAACGGCTACACCTTC. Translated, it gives CAISGTGTGNGYTF.

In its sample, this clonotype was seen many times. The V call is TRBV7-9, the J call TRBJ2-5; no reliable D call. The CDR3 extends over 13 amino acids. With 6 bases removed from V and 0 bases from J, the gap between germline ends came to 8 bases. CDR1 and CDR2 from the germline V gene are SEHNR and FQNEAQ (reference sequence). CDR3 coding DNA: TGTGCCAGCAGTAGGGCAGACCAAGAGACCCAGTACTTC. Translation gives CASSRADQETQYF.

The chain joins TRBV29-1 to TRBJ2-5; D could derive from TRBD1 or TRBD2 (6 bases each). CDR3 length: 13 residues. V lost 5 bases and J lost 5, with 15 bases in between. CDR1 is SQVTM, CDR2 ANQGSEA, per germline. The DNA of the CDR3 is TGCAGCGTTAGGAGGGGGGCGGGTGAGACCCAGTACTTC. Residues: CSVRRGAGETQYF.

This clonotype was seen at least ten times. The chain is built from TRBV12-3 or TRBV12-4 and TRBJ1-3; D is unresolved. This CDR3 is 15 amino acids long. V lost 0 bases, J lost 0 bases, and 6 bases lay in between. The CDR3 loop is CASSLAGHSGNTIYF. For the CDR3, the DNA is TGTGCCAGCAGTTTAGCGGGCCACTCTGGAAACACCATATATTTT.

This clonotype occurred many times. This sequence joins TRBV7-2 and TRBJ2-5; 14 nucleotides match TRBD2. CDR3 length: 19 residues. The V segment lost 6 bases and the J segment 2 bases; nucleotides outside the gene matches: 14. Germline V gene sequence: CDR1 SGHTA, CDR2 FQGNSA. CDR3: CASRSTLGLAGGGQETQYF. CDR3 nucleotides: TGTGCCAGCAGGTCAACCCTCGGACTAGCGGGAGGAGGGCAAGAGACCCAGTACTTC.

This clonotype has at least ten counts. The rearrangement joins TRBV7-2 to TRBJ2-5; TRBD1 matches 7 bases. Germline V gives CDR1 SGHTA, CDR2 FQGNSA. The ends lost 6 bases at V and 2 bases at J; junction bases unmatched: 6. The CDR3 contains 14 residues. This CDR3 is CASSRTGAQETQYF. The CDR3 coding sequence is TGTGCCAGCAGTAGGACAGGCGCTCAAGAGACCCAGTACTTC.

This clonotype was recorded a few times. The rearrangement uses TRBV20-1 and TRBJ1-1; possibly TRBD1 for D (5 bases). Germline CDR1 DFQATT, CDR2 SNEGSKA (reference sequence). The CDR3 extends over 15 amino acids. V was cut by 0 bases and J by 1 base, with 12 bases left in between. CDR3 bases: TGCAGTGCTAGAGATCGTAGGCAGGGGAACACTGAAGCTTTCTTT. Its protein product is CSARDRRQGNTEAFF.

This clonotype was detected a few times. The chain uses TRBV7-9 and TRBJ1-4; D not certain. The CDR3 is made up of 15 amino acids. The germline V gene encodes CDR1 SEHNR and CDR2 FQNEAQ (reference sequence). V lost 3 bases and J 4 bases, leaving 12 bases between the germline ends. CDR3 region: CASSFTDRYNEKLFF. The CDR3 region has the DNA TGTGCCAGCAGCTTCACGGACCGCTATAATGAAAAACTGTTTTTT.

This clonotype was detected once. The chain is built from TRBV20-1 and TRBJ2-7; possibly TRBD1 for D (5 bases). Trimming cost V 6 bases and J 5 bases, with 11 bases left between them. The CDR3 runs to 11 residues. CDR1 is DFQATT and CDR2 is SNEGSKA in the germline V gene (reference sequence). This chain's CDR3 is CSARAQNEQYF. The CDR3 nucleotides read TGCAGTGCCAGGGCGCAGAACGAGCAGTACTTC.

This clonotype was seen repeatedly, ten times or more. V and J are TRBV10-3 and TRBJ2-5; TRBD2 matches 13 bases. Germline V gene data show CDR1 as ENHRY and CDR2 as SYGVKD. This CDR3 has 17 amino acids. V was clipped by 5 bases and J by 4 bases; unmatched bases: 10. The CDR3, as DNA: TGTGCCATCAGTCCACGGACTAGCGGGAGATTGTCAGAGACCCAGTACTTC. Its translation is CAISPRTSGRLSETQYF.

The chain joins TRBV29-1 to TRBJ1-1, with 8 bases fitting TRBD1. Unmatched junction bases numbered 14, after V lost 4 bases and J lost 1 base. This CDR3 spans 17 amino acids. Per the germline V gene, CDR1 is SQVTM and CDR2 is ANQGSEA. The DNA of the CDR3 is TGCAGCGTTGTTGGAATCCCACAGGGGGGATCGAACACTGAAGCTTTCTTT. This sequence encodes CSVVGIPQGGSNTEAFF. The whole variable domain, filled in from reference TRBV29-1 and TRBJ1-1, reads SAVISQKPSRDICQRGTSLTIQCQVDSQVTMMFWYRQQPGQSLTLIATANQGSEATYESGFVIDKFPISRPNLTFSTLTVSNMSPEDSSIYLCSVVGIPQGGSNTEAFFGQGTRLTVV.

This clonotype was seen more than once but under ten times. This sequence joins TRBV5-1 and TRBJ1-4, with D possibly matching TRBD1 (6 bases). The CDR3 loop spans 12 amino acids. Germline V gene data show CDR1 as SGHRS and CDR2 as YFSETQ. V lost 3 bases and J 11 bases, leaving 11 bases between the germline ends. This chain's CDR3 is CASSSGAGKLFF. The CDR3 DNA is TGCGCCAGCAGCTCGGGGGCCGGGAAACTGTTTTTT.

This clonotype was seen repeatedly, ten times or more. The CDR3 protein is CSAETGGDETQYF. The CDR3 coding sequence is TGCAGCGCCGAGACAGGGGGGGATGAGACCCAGTACTTC. The chain recombines TRBV29-1 with TRBJ2-5; 9 bases are a match to TRBD1. The length of the CDR3 is 13 residues. CDR1 and CDR2 from the germline V gene are SQVTM and ANQGSEA. The trim removed 7 bases at V and 5 bases at J, leaving 8 bases unmatched.

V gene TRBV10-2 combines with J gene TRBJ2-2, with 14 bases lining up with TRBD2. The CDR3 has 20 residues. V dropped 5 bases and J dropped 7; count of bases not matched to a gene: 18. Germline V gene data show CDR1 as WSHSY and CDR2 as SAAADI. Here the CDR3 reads CASSPDLYRLAGGPSGELFF. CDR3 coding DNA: TGCGCCAGCAGTCCGGACTTATACCGACTAGCGGGGGGGCCTAGCGGGGAGCTGTTTTTT.

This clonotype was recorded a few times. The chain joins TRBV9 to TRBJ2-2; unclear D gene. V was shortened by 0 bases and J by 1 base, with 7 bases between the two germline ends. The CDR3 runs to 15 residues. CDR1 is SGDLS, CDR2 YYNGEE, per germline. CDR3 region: CASSVGPGNTGELFF. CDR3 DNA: TGTGCCAGCAGCGTAGGTCCGGGGAACACCGGGGAGCTGTTTTTT. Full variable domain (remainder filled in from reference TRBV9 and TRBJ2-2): DSGVTQTPKHLITATGQRVTLRCSPRSGDLSVYWYQQSLDQGLQFLIQYYNGEERAKGNILERFSAQQFPDLHSELNLSSLELGDSALYFCASSVGPGNTGELFFGEGSRLTVL.

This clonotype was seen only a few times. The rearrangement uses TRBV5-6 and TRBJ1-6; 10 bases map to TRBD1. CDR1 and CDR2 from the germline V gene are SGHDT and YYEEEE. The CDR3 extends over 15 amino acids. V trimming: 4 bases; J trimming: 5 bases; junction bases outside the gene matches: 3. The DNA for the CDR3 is TGTGCCAGCAGCGGGGGACAGGGGAATAATTCACCCCTCCACTTT. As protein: CASSGGQGNNSPLHF.

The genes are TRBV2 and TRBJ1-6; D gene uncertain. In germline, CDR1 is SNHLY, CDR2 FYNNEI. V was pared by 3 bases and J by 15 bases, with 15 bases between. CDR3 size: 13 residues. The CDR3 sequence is CASSEIGAGDLHF. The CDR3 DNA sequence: TGTGCCAGCAGTGAGATCGGAGCGGGAGACCTCCACTTT. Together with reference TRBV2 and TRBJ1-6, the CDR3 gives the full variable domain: EPEVTQTPSHQVTQMGQEVILRCVPISNHLYFYWYRQILGQKVEFLVSFYNNEISEKSEIFDDQFSVERPDGSNFTLKIRSTKLEDSAMYFCASSEIGAGDLHFGNGTRLTVT.

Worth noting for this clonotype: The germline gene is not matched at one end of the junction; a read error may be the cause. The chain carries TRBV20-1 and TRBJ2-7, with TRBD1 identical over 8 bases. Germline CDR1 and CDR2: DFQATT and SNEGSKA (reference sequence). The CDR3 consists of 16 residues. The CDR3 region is CSAPTGRGQVSYAQYF. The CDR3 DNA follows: TGCAGTGCTCCGACCGGTAGGGGACAGGTCTCCTACGCGCAGTACTTC.

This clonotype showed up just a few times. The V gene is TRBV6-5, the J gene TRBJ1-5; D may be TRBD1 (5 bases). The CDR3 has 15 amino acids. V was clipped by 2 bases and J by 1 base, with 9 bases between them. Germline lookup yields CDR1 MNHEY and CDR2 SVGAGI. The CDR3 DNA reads TGTGCCAGCAGTTACGGGGGGGGAAGCAATCAGCCCCAGCATTTT. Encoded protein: CASSYGGGSNQPQHF.

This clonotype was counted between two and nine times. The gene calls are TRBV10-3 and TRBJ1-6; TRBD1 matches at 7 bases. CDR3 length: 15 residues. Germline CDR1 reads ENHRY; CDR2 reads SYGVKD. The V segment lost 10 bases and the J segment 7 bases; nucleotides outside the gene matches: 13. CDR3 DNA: TGTGCCAGCATCGGTTTCCCGGGACAGAATTCACCCCTCCACTTT. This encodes CASIGFPGQNSPLHF.